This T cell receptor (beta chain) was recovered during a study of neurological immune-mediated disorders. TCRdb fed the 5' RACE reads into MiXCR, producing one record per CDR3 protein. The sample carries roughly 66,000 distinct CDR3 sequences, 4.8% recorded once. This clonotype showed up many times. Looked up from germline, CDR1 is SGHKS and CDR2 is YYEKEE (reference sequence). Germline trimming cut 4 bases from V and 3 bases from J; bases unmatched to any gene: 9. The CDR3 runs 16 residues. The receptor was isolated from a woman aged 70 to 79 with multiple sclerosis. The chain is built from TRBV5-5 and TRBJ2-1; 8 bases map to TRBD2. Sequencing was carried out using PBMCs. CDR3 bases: TGTGCCAGCAGCCCAATAAGCGGGAGTGTCTACAATGAGCAGTTCTTC. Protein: CASSPISGSVYNEQFF.